This T cell receptor (beta chain) was recorded in a study of T cell clonality in common variable immunodeficiency. Study findings and constraints: CVID subjects shared fewer TCRbeta clones than healthy controls did. In common variable immunodeficiency, TCR beta chains reportedly carried fewer deletions and N-nucleotide insertions. TCRbeta clonality was increased in CVID versus healthy controls.

Each donor provided roughly 4.5 to 8.5 ml of heparinized whole blood. The assay was immunoSEQ multiplex PCR, and TCRdb's table has in-frame clones only and misses some. Observed in the sample are about 28,000 clones, none of them singletons. As regards this clone: Its antigen is unknown. The read comes to an end 3 residues before the CDR3 does, leaving the germline J gene to fill in the end.

Germline trimming cut 6 bases from V and 4 bases from J; bases unmatched to any gene: 9. The CDR3 is 16 amino acids. Germline V gene data show CDR1 as SNHLY and CDR2 as FYNNEI. This chain connects TRBV2 to TRBJ1-3; 10 bases align to TRBD1. This TCR came from a person aged 18 to 69 in good health. The specimen sequenced was peripheral blood mononuclear cells. The CDR3 loop is CASSNFGQGGGNTIYF. The DNA read from the CDR3 is TGTGCCAGCAGCAACTTCGGACAGGGGGGCGGAAACACC.